This T cell receptor beta chain stems from a study of neurological immune-mediated disorders. With 0 bases removed from V and 7 bases from J, the gap between germline ends came to 13 bases. The V gene's germline CDR1 is GTSNPN and CDR2 SVGIG (reference sequence). The CDR3 runs 14 residues. This clonotype appeared many times. Stored at -80 C, 2 million PBMCs were the source of the unsorted libraries. Synthesis of cDNA was carried out by template-switch 5'RACE. The reaction used 10-nucleotide random UMIs. MiXCR was run by TCRdb on the 5' RACE reads, yielding one entry per CDR3 protein. Among some 28,000 distinct CDR3 sequences listed, just over 6.5% were seen once.

The specimen was PBMCs. The genes are TRBV30 and TRBJ2-4; tentative D call: TRBD1 (5 bases). The sequence derives from a woman aged 45-60 years in good health. CDR3 in amino acids: CAWSVRGYTNIQYF. CDR3 in DNA: TGTGCCTGGAGTGTAAGGGGATACACCAACATTCAGTACTTC.